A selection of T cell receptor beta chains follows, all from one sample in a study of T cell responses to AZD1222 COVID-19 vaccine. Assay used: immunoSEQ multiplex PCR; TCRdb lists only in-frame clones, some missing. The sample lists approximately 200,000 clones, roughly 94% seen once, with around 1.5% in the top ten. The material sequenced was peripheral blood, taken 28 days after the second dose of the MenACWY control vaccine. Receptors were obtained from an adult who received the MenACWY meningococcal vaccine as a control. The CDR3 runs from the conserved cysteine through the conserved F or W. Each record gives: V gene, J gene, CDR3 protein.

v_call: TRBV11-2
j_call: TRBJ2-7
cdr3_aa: CASSSARDKSYEQYF

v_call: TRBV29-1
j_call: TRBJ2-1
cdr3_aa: CSVEGTGAYNEQFF

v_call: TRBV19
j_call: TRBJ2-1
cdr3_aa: CASTLGGLGEQFF

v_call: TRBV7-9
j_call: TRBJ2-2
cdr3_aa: CASSLAPGANTGELFF

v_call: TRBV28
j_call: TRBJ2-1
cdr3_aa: CASSFIAGDYNSYNEQFF

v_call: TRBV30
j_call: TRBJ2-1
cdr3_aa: CAWSGGGNEQFF

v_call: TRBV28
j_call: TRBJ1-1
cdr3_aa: CASSFYRGNTEAFF

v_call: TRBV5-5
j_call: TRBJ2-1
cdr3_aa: CASSLDSTSNEQFF

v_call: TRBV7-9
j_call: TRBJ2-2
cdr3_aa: CASSGLWGANTGELFF

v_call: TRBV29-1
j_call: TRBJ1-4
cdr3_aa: CSVADGYEKLFF

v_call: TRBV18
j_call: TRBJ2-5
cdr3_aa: CASSSGQKETQYF

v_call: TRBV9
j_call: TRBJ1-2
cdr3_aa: CASSAPQGAYYGYTF

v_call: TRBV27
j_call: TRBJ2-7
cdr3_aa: CASSSGGGSYEQYF

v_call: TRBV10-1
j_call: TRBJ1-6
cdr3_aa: CASSDRVNSPLHF

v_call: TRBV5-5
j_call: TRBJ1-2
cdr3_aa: CASSLGRVRPEYGYTF

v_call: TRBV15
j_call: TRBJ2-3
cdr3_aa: CATSTRTGLSTDTQYF

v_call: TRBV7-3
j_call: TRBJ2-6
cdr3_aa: CASSSRSGANVLTF

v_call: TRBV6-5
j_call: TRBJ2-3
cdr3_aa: CASNDGGTSTDTQYF

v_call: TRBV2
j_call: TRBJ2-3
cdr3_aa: CASTQLARTDTQYF

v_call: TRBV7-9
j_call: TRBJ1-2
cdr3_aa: CASTSTGITNYGYTF

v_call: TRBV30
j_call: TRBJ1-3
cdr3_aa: CAWSLGSGNTIYF

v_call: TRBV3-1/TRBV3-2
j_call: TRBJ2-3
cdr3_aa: CASSQESGLAGRTDTQYF